The 21 T cell receptor beta chains below all came from one sample that was sequenced in a study of T cells in Graves' hyperthyroidism and ophthalmopathy. TCR beta CDR3 sequences were amplified from RNA transcripts. HTBI primers drove first-round RT-PCR of the TCR CDR3. Using its own MiXCR run on the multiplex PCR reads, TCRdb lists one record per CDR3 protein. The data contain over 500,000 distinct CDR3 sequences, roughly a sixth of them singletons. The specimen sequenced was blood. Every receptor here comes from a woman between 25 and 40 years old with Graves' ophthalmopathy.

This clonotype has more than one count but fewer than ten. The chain has TRBV10-3 and TRBJ1-6; D call uncertain. The CDR3 spans 16 residues. Deletions cut 2 bases from V and 0 bases from J, with 8 bases between. Germline values: CDR1 ENHRY, CDR2 SYGVKD. The CDR3 DNA is TGTGCCATCAGTGAGGTGGTTAGCTCCTATAATTCACCCCTCCACTTT. Its protein product is CAISEVVSSYNSPLHF.

This clonotype was counted ten times or more. This rearrangement joins TRBV30 to TRBJ2-7; unclear D gene. Germline CDR1 GTSNPN, CDR2 SVGIG (reference sequence). CDR3 length: 12 residues. V was trimmed by 8 bases and J by 2 bases, leaving 13 bases between them. This chain's CDR3 is CAGKDGPYEQYF. The CDR3 nucleotides are TGTGCCGGAAAGGACGGGCCCTACGAGCAGTACTTC.

This clonotype was recorded at least ten times. This chain connects TRBV24-1 to TRBJ2-1; TRBD2 matches 7 bases. CDR1 and CDR2 from the germline V gene are KGHDR and SFDVKD. This CDR3 is 16 amino acids long. V trimming: 5 bases; J trimming: 9 bases; junction bases outside the gene matches: 15. The DNA of the CDR3 is TGTGCCACCAGTGTTGCCTTGGGGGGAGCGGGACGTGAGCAGTTCTTC. This encodes CATSVALGGAGREQFF.

V and J are TRBV5-1 and TRBJ2-3; no reliable D call. The CDR3 is 16 residues long. Germline assignment: CDR1 SGHRS and CDR2 YFSETQ. Deletions cut 0 bases from V and 0 bases from J, with 11 bases between. Written as DNA, the CDR3 is TGCGCCAGCAGCTTGGGATCGCGGATAAGCACAGATACGCAGTATTTT. As protein: CASSLGSRISTDTQYF.

The chain carries TRBV5-4 and TRBJ2-7, with 7 nucleotides matching TRBD2. The CDR3 loop spans 15 amino acids. Germline V gene data show CDR1 as SGHNT and CDR2 as YYREEE (reference sequence). V shed 6 bases, J shed 2 bases, and the junction held 11 bases outside the gene matches. In nucleotides, the CDR3 is TGTGCCAGCACCATTAAAGGCGGGAGTACCTACGAGCAGTACTTC. It is translated as CASTIKGGSTYEQYF.

This clonotype was observed many times. The CDR3 spells CASSLALVEQYF. In DNA, the CDR3 is TGTGCCAGCAGTTTAGCGCTTGTGGAGCAGTACTTC. The chain combines TRBV12-3 or TRBV12-4 with TRBJ2-7; D is uncertain. This CDR3 has 12 residues. Trimming removed 0 bases at V and 7 bases at J, with 7 bases between.

This clonotype showed up many times. V and J are TRBV7-2 and TRBJ2-4; D call uncertain. V lost 8 bases and J lost 1, with 12 bases in between. In germline, CDR1 is SGHTA, CDR2 FQGNSA. The CDR3 runs 14 residues. This CDR3 is CASGPLSAKNIQYF. The DNA of the CDR3 is TGTGCCAGCGGGCCTCTATCGGCCAAAAACATTCAGTACTTC.

This clonotype was observed many times. The chain is built from TRBV20-1 and TRBJ2-3; a possible D gene is TRBD2 (7 bases). V dropped 6 bases and J dropped 10 bases, with 23 bases sitting between them. Germline V lookup: CDR1 DFQATT, CDR2 SNEGSKA (reference sequence). The CDR3 consists of 14 residues. The CDR3, as DNA: TGCAGTGCCCCTAGAGGGGGGGGAGGAAGAGCGCAGTATTTT. This translates into CSAPRGGGGRAQYF.

Only a few counts were recorded for this clonotype. This chain joins TRBV25-1 and TRBJ1-4, with D perhaps TRBD1 (5 bases). The CDR3 is 15 residues long. The germline V and J ends were trimmed by 3 bases and 6 bases, with 14 bases remaining between them. Germline V gives CDR1 MGHDK, CDR2 SYGVNS. CDR3 nucleotide sequence: TGTGCCAGCAGTGAGTTCGGGGGAGGTGATGAAAAACTGTTTTTT. It yields the protein CASSEFGGGDEKLFF.

The chain carries TRBV7-2 and TRBJ2-7; perhaps TRBD2 as D (5 bases). There are 15 residues in the CDR3. Trimming stripped 5 bases from V and 2 bases from J, with 16 bases between. Germline V gene sequence: CDR1 SGHTA, CDR2 FQGNSA. The DNA of the CDR3 is TGTGCCAGCAGCGTCAAAGGAGGCACGACCTACGAGCAGTACTTC. This codes for CASSVKGGTTYEQYF.

In DNA, the CDR3 is TGCAGCGTTGAAGAGACTAGCGGGAGCTACAATGAGCAGTTCTTC. Residues: CSVEETSGSYNEQFF. This chain links TRBV29-1 with TRBJ2-1, with 12 positions matching TRBD2. This CDR3 contains 15 residues. Losses at the gene ends were 0 bases for V and 3 bases for J; bases not matched to a gene: 0. CDR1 and CDR2 from the germline V gene are SQVTM and ANQGSEA.

This chain uses TRBV5-4 with TRBJ2-7; D is unclear. The CDR3 contains 14 residues. V dropped 7 bases and J dropped 3 bases, with 17 bases sitting between them. Germline V gene lookup returns CDR1 SGHNT and CDR2 YYREEE (reference sequence). CDR3 in amino acids: CASHTRTSDYEQYF. The DNA for the CDR3 is TGTGCCAGCCATACTCGCACGTCTGACTACGAGCAGTACTTC.

This clonotype was seen repeatedly, ten times or more. This chain links TRBV5-1 with TRBJ2-7; 8 bases are a match to TRBD2. CDR3 length equals 13 residues. V gave up 7 bases and J gave up 2 bases; unmatched junction bases: 5. The germline V gene encodes CDR1 SGHRS and CDR2 YFSETQ. CDR3 sequence reads: CASALAGPYEQYF. CDR3 DNA sequence: TGCGCCAGCGCCTTAGCGGGGCCCTACGAGCAGTACTTC.

Ten or more counts support this clonotype. The chain has TRBV20-1 and TRBJ2-3; no reliable D call. Trimming shortened V by 3 bases and J by 2 bases, and 9 bases separated the two germline ends. The CDR3 has 13 amino acids. The germline V gene has CDR1 DFQATT and CDR2 SNEGSKA (reference sequence). DNA for the CDR3: TGCAGTGCTAGTAGGGCGACCACAGATACGCAGTATTTT. This translates into CSASRATTDTQYF.

This clonotype occurred many times. The chain carries TRBV28 and TRBJ1-2; no definite D call. The CDR3 has 13 amino acids. The V end lost 6 bases, the J end lost 5 bases, and 13 bases lay between the germline ends. Germline values: CDR1 MDHEN, CDR2 SYDVKM. The CDR3 here is CASSYQSVYGYTF. CDR3 nucleotide sequence: TGTGCCAGCAGCTACCAATCGGTGTATGGCTACACCTTC.

V usage is TRBV6-1 and J usage is TRBJ1-6; a weak D match, TRBD1 (6 bases). V lost 6 bases and J 10 bases, leaving 16 bases between the germline ends. Germline CDR1 reads MNHNS; CDR2 reads SASEGT. The CDR3 is 14 residues long. The CDR3 reads CASSLGRGQSPLHF. Written as DNA, the CDR3 is TGTGCCAGCAGCCTCGGCAGGGGTCAATCACCCCTCCACTTT.

The sample holds many counts of this clonotype. V is TRBV4-3 and J is TRBJ1-2; D possibly corresponds to TRBD1 (6 bases). Germline V gives CDR1 LGHNA, CDR2 YSLEER. V lost 2 bases, J lost 7 bases, and 11 bases lay in between. This CDR3 spans 13 amino acids. The CDR3 nucleotides are TGCGCCAGCAGCCAAATAGGGGGATCTGGCTACACCTTC. It is translated as CASSQIGGSGYTF.

The CDR3, as DNA: TGTGCCAGCAGTTTTTTCGGCAGGGGCGACGGCGGGGAGCTGTTTTTT. It encodes CASSFFGRGDGGELFF. The genes are TRBV28 and TRBJ2-2, with D perhaps TRBD1 (6 bases). Germline assignment: CDR1 MDHEN and CDR2 SYDVKM. V gave up 3 bases and J gave up 7 bases, with 18 bases separating them. The CDR3 contains 16 residues.

The rearrangement uses TRBV10-1 and TRBJ1-3, with 9 bases aligning to TRBD1. CDR3 length equals 16 residues. V gave up 4 bases and J gave up 3 bases; unmatched junction bases: 7. Germline CDR1 is WNHNN and CDR2 is SYGVQD (reference sequence). Here the CDR3 reads CASSAFGTGIGNTIYF. In nucleotides, the CDR3 is TGCGCCAGCAGTGCGTTTGGGACAGGGATTGGAAACACCATATATTTT.

CDR3 loop: CASSFGPGGQYF. The CDR3 coding sequence is TGTGCCAGCAGTTTTGGGCCGGGAGGGCAGTACTTC. The J gene is TRBJ2-7, the V gene TRBV12-3 or TRBV12-4; 7 bases agree with TRBD2. The CDR3 runs 12 residues. V gave up 3 bases and J gave up 9 bases; unmatched junction bases: 5.

This chain connects TRBV30 to TRBJ2-7, with D perhaps matching TRBD2 (5 bases). The CDR3 is made up of 15 amino acids. V dropped 6 bases and J dropped 7 bases, with 25 bases sitting between them. CDR1 GTSNPN and CDR2 SVGIG come from the germline V gene (reference sequence). CDR3 amino acids: CACTASLAVDTEQYF. In nucleotides, the CDR3 is TGTGCCTGTACTGCCTCTCTAGCCGTCGATACGGAGCAGTACTTC.